This TCR beta chain was observed in a study of response to subunit inactivated influenza vaccine. Study conclusions and caveats: Authors suggested each seasonal flu vaccination may recruit only limited numbers of new T cells.

In TCRdb, the RT-PCR reads were re-called with MiXCR into one record per CDR3 protein. The table records about 480,000 distinct CDR3 sequences, over 10% of them present only once. Germline V gene sequence: CDR1 SNHLY, CDR2 FYNNEI. This CDR3 has 18 amino acids. J gave up 4 bases and V 2 bases, and 12 bases lay outside the gene matches. In regard to this clonotype: Its antigen is currently unknown.

The chain is built from TRBV2 and TRBJ2-3, with TRBD2 identical over 10 bases. The receptor was derived from a man between 50 and 59 years old who received an inactivated influenza vaccine. The sequencing here drew on PBMCs from blood, taken 45 days after vaccination. CDR3 bases: TGTGCCAGCAGTGAAATAGTTAAGCGGGGGGGCGTGGCAGATACGCAGTATTTT. Translation gives CASSEIVKRGGVADTQYF.